This TCR beta chain was captured in a study of tissue T cells after allogeneic stem cell transplantation (dated by TCRdb to 2022 to 2024). Describing the broader study: Using research autopsies of patients with and without GVHD, plus mouse models of GVHD, the study profiled TCR beta repertoires across many tissues. On the human side, the study was prospective and observational, with no blinding or randomization. Broad study findings and their caveats: The patient cohort was small and varied clinically, and sampling depth was recognized as a limitation. Within patients, how anatomically similar tissues were was a major factor shaping TCR repertoire composition, regardless of disease or transplant status. Only a few T cell clones appeared in more than one patient, yet motif-based clustering showed tissue-specific repertoire signatures that were shared between patients. Which tissue TCRs were alloreactive or antigen-specific was not determined in the study, and some clones might have been persisting host cells. Blood and spleen T cells captured only a limited portion of the TCR repertoire detected in tissues, in both patients and mice.

The method was the immunoSEQ multiplex PCR assay. TCRbeta CDR3 sequencing was performed at survey depth by Adaptive Biotechnologies, and CDR3 sequences, V/J genes, productive frequency and template counts were reported. Amplification of TCR beta CDR3 regions started from genomic DNA instead of RNA. As for the original processing: Pairwise repertoire overlap between tissues was quantified with Jensen-Shannon divergence, where 1 means complete divergence and 0 identical. Tissues were clustered by single-linkage agglomerative hierarchical clustering of pairwise JSD values, and the clustering results were displayed as dendrograms. GLIPH2 was applied to all patient samples using simulation_depth 1000, kmer_min_depth 3, and cdr3_length_cutoff 8, and only groups with more than two unique CDR3s were retained. In a standardized tissue-overlap score, Jaccard GLIPH-group overlap across patients was extrapolated to a standard repertoire size of 1000 clones. Associations of diversity with clinical or experimental variables used linear mixed-effect models with tissue fixed effects and individual random effects. TCRdb carries this immuneACCESS record with in-frame sequences only. Its versions omit some clonotypes, under half of them owing to an unresolved V gene in the studies checked, with the rest unexplained. V and J calls and clone size are those listed in that table; D and trimming were worked out from the DNA. The sample table lists fewer than 1,500 clones, roughly 46% of them with a count of one. Roughly 27% of the sample is taken by the ten largest.

V drops 5 bases and J drops 3 bases, leaving 10 bases in between. The germline V gene (reference sequence) specifies SNHLY as CDR1 and FYNGKV as CDR2. Counted from cysteine to phenylalanine, this CDR3 has 13 amino acids. The DNA has 36 bases, all within the CDR3, and is read from base 1. On this clone itself: Its antigen is not yet known. For this receptor, the gene names and germline sequences are taken from the mouse. The read finishes 1 residue shy of the CDR3 end, and the germline J gene is used to complete it.

This specimen's time point label, per the study, means: mouse harvest day 14 after allogeneic transplant. Each mouse graft, delivered by tail vein injection, combined 10^6 splenic CD5+ T cells with 10^7 T-cell-depleted bone marrow cells. Mouse GVHD was modeled in a major MHC-mismatch B6 (H2b) into BALB/c (H2d) model, with tissues profiled at day 7 or 14. On day 7 or 14 post-transplant, mouse tissues and retro-orbital blood were harvested with separate sterile tools for each animal, and livers were flushed before harvest. Before genomic DNA isolation with the DNeasy Blood & Tissue Kit, mouse tissues were minced with razor blades in buffered saline.

This clonotype was obtained from a female BALB/c mouse given C57BL/6 T cells with graft-versus-host disease after an allogeneic hematopoietic cell transplant. The chain joins TRBV3 to TRBJ1-1, and perhaps TRBD1 as D gene, on 6 matching bases. Sequenced input: gut tissue. The CDR3 protein: CASSRRGDTEVFF. The CDR3 bases that were read are TGTGCCAGCAGCCGGAGGGGGGACACAGAAGTCTTC.